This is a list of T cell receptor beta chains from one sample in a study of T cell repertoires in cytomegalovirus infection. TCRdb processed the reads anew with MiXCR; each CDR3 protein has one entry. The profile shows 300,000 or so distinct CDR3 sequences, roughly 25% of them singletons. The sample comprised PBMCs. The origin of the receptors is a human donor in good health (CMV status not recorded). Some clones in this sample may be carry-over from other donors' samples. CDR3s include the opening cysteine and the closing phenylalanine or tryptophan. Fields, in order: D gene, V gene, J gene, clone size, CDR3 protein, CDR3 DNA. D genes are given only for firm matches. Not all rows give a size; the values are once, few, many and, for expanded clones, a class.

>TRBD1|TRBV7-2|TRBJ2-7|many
CASSLGTGGQSEQYF
TGTGCCAGCAGCTTAGGGACAGGGGGACAATCCGAGCAGTACTTC
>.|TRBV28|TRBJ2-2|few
CASIFESRMGTGELFF
TGTGCCAGCATTTTCGAGAGCAGAATGGGCACCGGGGAGCTGTTTTTT
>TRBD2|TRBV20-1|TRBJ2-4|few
CSAGLAGGSKNIQYF
TGCAGTGCAGGACTAGCGGGGGGCTCCAAAAACATTCAGTACTTC
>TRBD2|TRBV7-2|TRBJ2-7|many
CASSSEGLASEQYF
TGTGCCAGCAGCTCAGAGGGACTAGCATCCGAGCAGTACTTC
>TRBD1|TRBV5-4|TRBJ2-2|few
CASSSRDRNTGELFF
TGTGCCAGCAGCAGCCGGGACAGGAACACCGGGGAGCTGTTTTTT
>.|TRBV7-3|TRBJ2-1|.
CASSLRDSTEQFF
TGTGCCAGCAGCTTACGGGACTCCACAGAGCAGTTCTTC
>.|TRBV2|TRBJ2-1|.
CASKGGLIPHNEQFF
TGTGCCAGCAAGGGGGGGCTTATACCCCACAATGAGCAGTTCTTC
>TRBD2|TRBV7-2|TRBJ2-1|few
CASSRSARVGGRRDNEQFF
TGTGCCAGCAGCCGATCGGCAAGGGTGGGAGGGCGACGGGACAATGAGCAGTTCTTC
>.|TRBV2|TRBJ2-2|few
CASSRLYTGELFF
TGTGCCAGCAGTCGACTGTACACCGGGGAGCTGTTTTTT
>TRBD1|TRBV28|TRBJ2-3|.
CASSFSRIRGISTDTQYF
TGTGCCAGCAGTTTTTCGCGGATCAGGGGGATCAGCACAGATACGCAGTATTTT
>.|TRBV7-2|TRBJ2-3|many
CASRIGSPSTDTQYF
TGTGCCAGCAGAATCGGTTCTCCTAGCACAGATACGCAGTATTTT
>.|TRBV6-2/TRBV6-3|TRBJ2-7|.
CASRRASEQYF
TGTGCCAGTAGGAGAGCATCCGAGCAGTACTTC
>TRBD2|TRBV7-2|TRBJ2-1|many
CASSLAGTSSSSYNEQFF
TGTGCCAGCAGCCTTGCCGGGACTAGTTCAAGCTCCTACAATGAGCAGTTCTTC
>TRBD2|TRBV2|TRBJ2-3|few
CASSPGGGQDTQYF
TGTGCCAGCAGCCCGGGAGGGGGGCAGGATACGCAGTATTTT
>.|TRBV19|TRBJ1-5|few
CASKVSNQPQHF
TGTGCCAGTAAAGTGAGCAATCAGCCCCAGCATTTT
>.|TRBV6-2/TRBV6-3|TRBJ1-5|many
CASNTRGEWKPQHF
TGTGCCAGCAACACGCGGGGTGAGTGGAAGCCCCAGCATTTT
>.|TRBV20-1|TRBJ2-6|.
CSANEISGANVLTF
TGCAGTGCTAACGAGATCTCTGGGGCCAACGTCCTGACTTTC
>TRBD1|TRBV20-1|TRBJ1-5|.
CSAPGTGKNQPQHF
TGCAGTGCTCCCGGGACAGGGAAGAATCAGCCCCAGCATTTT